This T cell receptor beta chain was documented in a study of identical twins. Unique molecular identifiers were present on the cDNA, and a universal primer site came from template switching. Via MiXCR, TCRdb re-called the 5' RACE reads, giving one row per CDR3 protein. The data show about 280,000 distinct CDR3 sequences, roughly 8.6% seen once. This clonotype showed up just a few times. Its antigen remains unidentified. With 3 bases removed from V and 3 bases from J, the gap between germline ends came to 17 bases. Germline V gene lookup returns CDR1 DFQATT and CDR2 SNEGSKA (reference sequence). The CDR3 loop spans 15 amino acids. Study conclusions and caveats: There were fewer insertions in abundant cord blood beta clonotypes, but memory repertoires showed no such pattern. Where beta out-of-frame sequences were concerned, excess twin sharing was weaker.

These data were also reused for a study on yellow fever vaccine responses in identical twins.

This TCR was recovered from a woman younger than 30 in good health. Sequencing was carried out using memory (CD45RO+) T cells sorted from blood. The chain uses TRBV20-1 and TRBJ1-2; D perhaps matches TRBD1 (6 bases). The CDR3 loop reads CSARQTTGHDYGYTF. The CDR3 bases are TGCAGTGCTAGGCAGACAACAGGGCATGACTATGGCTACACCTTC.